This TCR beta chain was identified in a study of Graves' ophthalmopathy and Graves' hyperthyroidism. CDR1 WSHSY and CDR2 SAAADI come from the germline V gene. The CDR3 spans 15 residues. V gave up 0 bases and J gave up 0 bases, with 6 bases separating them. Worth noting for this clonotype: Its antigen is currently unknown.

What supplied the PBMCs was roughly 10 ml of fresh peripheral blood. The authors amplified TCR beta CDR3 regions, and they did so from RNA transcripts for repertoire sequencing. HTBI-primed RT-PCR formed the first round, and a multiplex PCR formed the second. TCRdb re-called the multiplex PCR reads through MiXCR, storing one row per CDR3 protein. The repertoire has roughly 700,000 distinct CDR3 sequences, around 40% of them found once; the top ten carry 35% to 55%. General study points: For predicting ophthalmopathy progression, the model had about 66% sensitivity and 72.22% specificity.

Sequencing input: peripheral blood. The chain has TRBV10-2 and TRBJ1-5; D gene unclear. The TCR sequence derives from an adult man with Graves' ophthalmopathy. The CDR3 loop is CASSESGNSNQPQHF. For the CDR3, the DNA is TGCGCCAGCAGTGAGTCAGGGAATAGCAATCAGCCCCAGCATTTT.